The TCR beta chain described here comes from a study of blood T cell repertoires in COVID-19. Overall study context: PBMCs, B-cell-depleted T cells, or T cells were the source of the cDNA or gDNA that made up the material.

From germline, CDR1 is MNHEY and CDR2 SVGAGI. CDR3 length: 15 amino acids. V gave up 4 bases and J gave up 4 bases; unmatched junction bases: 3. The method was immunoSEQ multiplex PCR; TCRdb's version includes in-frame clones alone and lacks a portion of them. The sample lists approximately 160,000 clones, about 86% occurring once. Everyone who took part was about 18 to 89 years old, and they came from fewer than 25 US areas. The origin of this receptor is a man in his fifties or sixties who had recovered from COVID-19. The J gene is TRBJ2-2, the V gene TRBV6-5; 10 positions agree with TRBD1. Material for sequencing was PBMCs or T cells enriched from blood (not recorded which). CDR3: CASSWDRGVTGELFF. As DNA, the CDR3 is TGTGCCAGCAGTTGGGACAGGGGTGTCACCGGGGAGCTGTTTTTT.